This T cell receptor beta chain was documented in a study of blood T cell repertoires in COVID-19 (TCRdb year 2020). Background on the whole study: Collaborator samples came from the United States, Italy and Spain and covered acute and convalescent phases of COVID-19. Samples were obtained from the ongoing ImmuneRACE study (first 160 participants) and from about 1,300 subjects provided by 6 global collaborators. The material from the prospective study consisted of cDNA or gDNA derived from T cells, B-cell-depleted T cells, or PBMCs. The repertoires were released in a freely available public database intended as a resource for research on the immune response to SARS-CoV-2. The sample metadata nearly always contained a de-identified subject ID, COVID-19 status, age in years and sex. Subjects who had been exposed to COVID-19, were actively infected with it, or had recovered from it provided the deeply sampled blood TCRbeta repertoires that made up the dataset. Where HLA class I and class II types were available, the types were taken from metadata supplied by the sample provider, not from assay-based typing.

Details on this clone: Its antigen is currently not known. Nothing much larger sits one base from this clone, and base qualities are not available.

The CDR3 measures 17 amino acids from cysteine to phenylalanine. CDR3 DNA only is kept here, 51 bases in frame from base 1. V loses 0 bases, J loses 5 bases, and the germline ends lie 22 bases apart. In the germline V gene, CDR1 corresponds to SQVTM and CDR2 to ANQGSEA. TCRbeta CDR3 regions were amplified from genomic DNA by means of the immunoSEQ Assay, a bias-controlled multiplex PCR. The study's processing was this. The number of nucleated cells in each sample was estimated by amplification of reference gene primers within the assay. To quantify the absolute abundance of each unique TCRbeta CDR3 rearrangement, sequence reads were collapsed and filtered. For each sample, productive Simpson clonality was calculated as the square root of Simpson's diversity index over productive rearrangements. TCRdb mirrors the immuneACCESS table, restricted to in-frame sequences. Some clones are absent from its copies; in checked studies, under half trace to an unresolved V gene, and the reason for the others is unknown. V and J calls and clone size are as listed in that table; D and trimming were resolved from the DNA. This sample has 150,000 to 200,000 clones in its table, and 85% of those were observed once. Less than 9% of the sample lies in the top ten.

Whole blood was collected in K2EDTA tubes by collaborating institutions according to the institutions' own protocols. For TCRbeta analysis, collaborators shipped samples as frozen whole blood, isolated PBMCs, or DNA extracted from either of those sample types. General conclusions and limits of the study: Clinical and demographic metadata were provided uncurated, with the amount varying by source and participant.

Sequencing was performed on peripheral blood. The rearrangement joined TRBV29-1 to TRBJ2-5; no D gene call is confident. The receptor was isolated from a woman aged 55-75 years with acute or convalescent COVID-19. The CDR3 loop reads CSVEDVRVAGDRETQYF. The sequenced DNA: TGCAGCGTTGAAGATGTTAGAGTGGCAGGTGATAGGGAGACCCAGTACTTC.